Sequencing of this T cell receptor (beta chain) was carried out in a study of shared clonotypes between healthy human individuals. In the study overall: Three plates were used per donor for CD4 naive, three for CD4 memory, two for CD8 naive and one for CD8 memory.

Sequenced by immunoSEQ multiplex PCR; TCRdb stores in-frame clones only, minus some. The data show about 110,000 clones, over 65% seen once. The donors were all Caucasian adults (living in Nashville, Tennessee). V was trimmed by 10 bases and J by 10 bases, leaving 20 bases between them. The V gene's germline CDR1 is MRHNA and CDR2 SNTAGT. The CDR3 is 13 residues long. This clone has more than one count but fewer than ten. The sequenced sample was memory CD8+ T cells sorted from blood. Subset defined: CD45RO+ cells pooled with CCR7-negative TemRA cells. This TCR derives from a woman under 40 in good health. The genes are TRBV6-4 and TRBJ2-1; D is undetermined. DNA for the CDR3: TGTGCCACCACAGAGTCCGTATCGTCGGAGCAGTTCTTC. Protein: CATTESVSSEQFF.